This TCR beta chain comes out of a study of blood T cells in healthy people across ages. Study context: Template switching retrieved approximately one barcoded beta molecule for each two T cells. Findings and limits, study-wide: Naive CD4+ cells and diversity were both higher in long-lived donors than in aged donors.

Primers used in a second PCR of roughly 7 to 12 cycles were a sample-barcoded 5' primer and a J-beta primer mix. TCRdb reprocessed the 5' RACE reads with MiXCR, giving one entry per CDR3 protein. Of about 1.4 million distinct CDR3 sequences listed, around 59% were seen once; the top ten hold approximately 7%. Isolated PBMCs totaled at least 6 million in each sample. Total RNA was extracted at no less than 5.5 micrograms per sample. In its sample, this clonotype was seen a few times. The target antigen is unknown. The clonotype originates from a man younger than 30 in good health. The sequenced sample consisted of blood.

CDR3 DNA sequence: TGCAGCGTTGAATACGCTAGCGTGGCGCTGTCCTACAATGAGCAGTTCTTC. Protein product: CSVEYASVALSYNEQFF. The chain carries TRBV29-1 and TRBJ2-1, with D perhaps matching TRBD2 (6 bases). The CDR3 is made up of 17 amino acids. Germline V gives CDR1 SQVTM, CDR2 ANQGSEA. The ends were cut back, 2 bases at V and 1 base at J, with 18 bases in the middle.